This T cell receptor (beta chain) was identified during a study of T cells in Graves' hyperthyroidism and ophthalmopathy. The study, taken as a whole, reports: Ophthalmopathy was distinguished from stable hyperthyroidism by 13 V-J signatures.

The CDR3 length is 15 residues. Germline trimming cut 6 bases from V and 5 bases from J; bases unmatched to any gene: 10. CDR1 and CDR2 (germline): LNHDA, SQIVND (reference sequence). Amplification targeted TCR beta CDR3 regions from RNA transcripts. HTBI primers were used for first-round RT-PCR of the TCR CDR3. MiXCR, run by TCRdb on the multiplex PCR reads, gives a single entry per CDR3 protein. The repertoire consists of a few hundred thousand distinct CDR3 sequences, with 15% to 18% occurring once and the leading ten covering 6.5% to 8%. Patients were aged 18 to 65, had disease duration under 2 months, and had newly diagnosed hyperthyroidism. Extraction of PBMCs used roughly 9.3 ml of fresh peripheral blood. Note on this clonotype: Its antigen is currently unknown.

This chain links TRBV19 with TRBJ2-7, with 10 positions matching TRBD1. This TCR was sampled from a young woman with Graves' hyperthyroidism. Material: blood. In DNA, the CDR3 is TGTGCCAGTAGAGGGGGACAGGGGTCCCTCCACGAGCAGTACTTC. It encodes CASRGGQGSLHEQYF.